This TCR beta chain was profiled in a study of PD-L1 blockade in urothelial cancer (dated by TCRdb to the late 2010s). In terms of the full investigation: Therapy was started in the mid-2010s for all patients, and atezolizumab 1,200 mg was administered intravenously every 3 weeks. Patients had an ECOG performance status of 0 or 1 and had received between 0 and 3 prior chemotherapy regimens. An exploratory multi-omic analysis was conducted of the somatic, immune and clinical correlates of response to PD-L1 blockade with atezolizumab in urothelial cancer. Progression-free survival longer than 6 months counted as durable clinical benefit, and TCR features were additionally tested against both progression-free and overall survival. Blood samples gave a median of roughly 150,000 T cells and 80,000 to 95,000 unique TCRs, with a median clonality of approximately 0.078. Blood samples were analyzed at 3 weeks after treatment start (second dose) and at 6 weeks after treatment start. In the same patients, whole exome sequencing and RNA sequencing of pretreatment tumors were performed in addition to TCR sequencing. Durable clinical benefit was achieved by nine patients and was not achieved by 20 patients. About 90% of the roughly 29 patients were males with bladder-origin urothelial cancer, and about 65% of the roughly 30 reported a prior smoking history. Twenty-nine patients had pretreatment blood TCR-seq, about 25 had at least one posttreatment blood collection, and about 25 had tumor TCR-seq. Pretreatment tumor samples and matched peripheral blood, collected serially before and after atezolizumab treatment, underwent TCR sequencing.

Synthetic TCR analog templates were spiked into each PCR to estimate absolute template abundance from read counts. TCRbeta CDR3 regions were amplified from genomic DNA with bias-controlled V and J gene primers using the immunoSEQ assay. Rearranged TCRbeta segments were sequenced at approximately 20X coverage. Under the source paper's analysis protocol: Sequencing errors were corrected by clustering, and CDR3s were annotated against IMGT so that V, D and J genes could be assigned. Only productive TCRbeta rearrangements were used in downstream analyses, excluding out-of-frame or stop-codon sequences. To compute clonality, Shannon entropy was normalized by the log of the number of unique productive sequences and then subtracted from one. Clones differing between time points or between blood and tumor were identified by Fisher's exact test with Benjamini-Hochberg correction at adjusted p below 0.01. The table was pulled from immuneACCESS by TCRdb, which kept in-frame rearrangements only. Such tables lose some clones; where checked, under half of the loss comes from unresolved V genes, and the rest has no known cause. The DNA gave D and trimming, while V, J and clone size come from that table. The sample table records roughly 54,000 clones; around nine tenths of these occur just once. The ten largest clones represent about 14% of the sample.

Turning to this clone: Its antigen target is currently unknown. Per-base qualities were not stored, and no clone one base away is much larger.

Reading the label with the study, this specimen's time point is: pretreatment peripheral blood. A total of 25 to 30 patients with locally advanced or metastatic urothelial carcinoma, treated at Memorial Sloan Kettering on a trial protocol, made up the cohort. Peripheral blood mononuclear cells were collected pretreatment and during treatment, at between 1 and 8 total time points per patient. The Qiagen DNeasy Blood extraction kit was used to purify genomic DNA from total PBMCs and from tumor samples. PBMCs were collected pretreatment and during treatment, and were isolated and stored as previously described. Points the paper makes about the study in general: Because the sample size was small (n ≈ 27) and many exploratory analyses were performed, the results are intended to be hypothesis-generating. Patients with durable benefit showed greater expansion of tumor-associated TCR clones in peripheral blood 3 weeks after starting treatment (n ≈ 20, p = 0.022). Improved progression-free and overall survival was found to be associated with pretreatment peripheral blood TCR clonality below the median.

The sample consisted of PBMCs, taken around atezolizumab (anti-PD-L1) treatment. This sequence originates from a woman aged 60-75 years with urothelial cancer.

The DNA sequence reads TGTGCCAGCAGTTACGGCCAACTGCGGGGCGGCTACACCTTC. This translates into CASSYGQLRGGYTF. The V and J segments used are TRBV6-5 and TRBJ1-2, and the D gene may be TRBD1, 5 bases matching. CDR1 and CDR2, looked up from the germline V gene, are MNHEY and SVGAGI. Trimming costs V 2 bases and J 8 bases, and their ends lie 15 bases apart. The CDR3 measures 14 amino acids from cysteine to phenylalanine. Solely the CDR3 DNA is kept, with 42 bases framed from the first base.